This entry concerns a single T cell receptor beta chain. Its antigen is unknown. This entry comes from a study of human T cells and chemical hapten exposure. Study background: Patch tests applied 0.01% DPC to the upper back, read at 6 days.

Time point of the sample: patch test 1, 2 weeks after DPC sensitization. As for treatment: therapeutic diphenylcyclopropenone sensitization with weekly scalp DPC. Notes on the study in general: The presence of alopecia in the donors means their immune response may differ from healthy people's. Versus controls, significantly more large CDR3 similarity clusters arose from expanded TCRs.

The library put unique molecular identifiers onto individual cDNA molecules. TCRdb reprocessed the RACE reads via MiXCR and lists one record per CDR3 protein. In the table there are 180,000 or so distinct CDR3 sequences, 20% to 25% of which are singletons. The CDR3 sequence is 14 residues long. The germline gives CDR1 ENHRY, CDR2 SYGVKD. Trimming stripped 3 bases from V and 11 bases from J, with 19 bases between. The sample was whole blood, taken in connection with sensitization to the hapten diphenylcyclopropenone (DPC). The TCR comes from a woman aged 45-65 years with alopecia areata. Some clones in this sample may be carry-over from other donors' samples. The chain employs TRBV10-3 and TRBJ1-1; D perhaps matches TRBD1 (6 bases). The CDR3 here is CAISDLLDSGVAFF. The DNA for the CDR3 is TGTGCCATCAGTGACCTATTGGACAGTGGGGTCGCTTTCTTT.